This TCR beta chain comes out of a study of T cells after somatic rescue of genetic block. Generated by immunoSEQ multiplex PCR, the TCRdb table keeps only in-frame clones and is missing some. The data contain some 10,000 clones, approximately 81% of them seen just once; the ten biggest clones take up 8% to 9.5%. The CDR3 is 15 residues long. The germline V gene has CDR1 SGHAT and CDR2 FQNNGV. The V and J ends lost 3 bases and 4 bases, in that order; junction bases with no gene match: 5. Material: peripheral blood mononuclear cells (PBMCs). The origin of this receptor is a boy between 10 and 17 years old. The rearrangement joins TRBV11-2 to TRBJ2-3; 9 bases fit TRBD1. This CDR3 reads CASSFGTGRADTQYF. The CDR3 nucleotides read TGTGCCAGCAGCTTCGGGACAGGGCGGGCAGATACGCAGTATTTT.